This T cell receptor beta chain was recorded in a study of CD8+ T cells in alopecia areata (dated by TCRdb to 2016 to 2019). Background for the entire study: The treated patients took part in an open-label pilot trial in which moderate-to-severe alopecia areata was treated with oral tofacitinib at 5 to 10 mg twice daily. Scalp tissue and sorted CD4+ and CD8+ peripheral blood T cells from patchy and totalis/universalis alopecia areata patients and from healthy controls were covered by human TCRbeta sequencing. Tofacitinib-treated patients had biopsies at baseline and at 4 and 24 weeks of treatment, with a later scalp biopsy in several patients. To study T cell clonal expansion in alopecia areata, the researchers applied high-throughput TCRbeta sequencing to both the C3H/HeJ mouse model and human patients. RNA came from the PAXgene miRNA kit for fixed scalp, the miRNeasy kit for PBMCs, and the RNeasy kit for mouse skin. TCRbeta CDR3 regions were amplified by immunoSEQ multiplex PCR using 35 Vbeta forward and 13 Jbeta reverse primers. In treated patients, disease severity was measured using the SALT score, which gives the percentage of scalp surface area affected. Clonality in the scalp was compared among normal scalp (n=4), patchy alopecia areata scalp (n=8), and alopecia totalis/universalis scalp (n=8). Tofacitinib was given for 6 to 18 months, followed by 6 months of follow-up off drug to assess delayed response and recurrence.

Per the germline V gene, SGHTA is the CDR1 and FQGNSA is the CDR2. From cysteine to phenylalanine, the CDR3 is 14 amino acids long. This entry keeps only the CDR3 DNA: 42 bases, framed from base 1. Cut back by 1 base and 5 bases, the V and J ends lie 11 bases apart. What the authors observed across the whole study: Resident alphabeta T cells in normal human skin are also sequenced, complicating scalp TCR repertoire analysis, unlike mouse skin dominated by gammadelta T cells. Higher clonality and more expanded CD8+ clones were observed in lesional scalp than in normal scalp, particularly in alopecia totalis/universalis, a finding suggestive of antigenic drive. Shared TCR sequences between patients were less evident than in mice, which may be partly attributable to HLA diversity in the patient population. With tofacitinib, both scalp clonality and the number of expanded CD8+ clones among the top 100 scalp clones went down significantly. During tofacitinib treatment, many expanded lesional clones remained in scalp and blood, and this persistence may partly explain relapse after treatment is stopped. Because the treated cohort was small and had only one nonresponder, larger studies are needed to examine links between baseline CD8+ expansion and response.

Notes on this clone: No antigen is known for it. Per-base qualities were not stored, and no clone one base away is much larger.

The sample's time point label, decoded: about 25 weeks on oral tofacitinib. Taken with the paper, the label for treatment or condition translates to: oral pan-JAK inhibitor, 5-10 mg twice daily. Lesional scalp punch biopsies and peripheral blood were obtained from alopecia areata patients. After PBMCs were isolated by density centrifugation and stained for CD3, CD4 and CD8, a FACSAria was used to sort CD4+ and CD8+ T cells. Libraries were made using the immunoSEQ multiplex PCR assay. For TCR sequencing, RNA was extracted from every sample and reverse transcribed into cDNA to serve as template. First-strand cDNA was synthesized using SuperScript III with a 2:1 mix of oligo-dT and random hexamers. A synthetic immune receptor repertoire was used to measure amplification bias, and any remaining bias was corrected computationally. As for the authors' bioinformatics: Raw reads were preprocessed to remove errors, and CDR3 was defined by IMGT conventions from the conserved cysteine to phenylalanine. To get clonality, Shannon entropy was normalized by log2 of the number of productive unique TCRs and the result was subtracted from 1. Whether each scalp clone was CD4 or CD8 was inferred by checking scalp TCRbeta sequences against the CD4 and CD8 repertoires from sorted blood. The immuneACCESS repertoire file appears here via TCRdb, limited to in-frame rearrangements. These files lack a portion of the clones; in checked studies, under half of the deficit traces to unresolved V genes, and the cause of the others is not known. V and J calls and clone size are given by that table; D and trimming were obtained from the DNA. The sample contains about 110,000 clones, less than 90% of them found a single time. The ten largest clones capture around a quarter of the sample.

The clonotype comes from a human donor with alopecia areata. The chain links TRBV7-2 with TRBJ2-5; TRBD2 is perhaps the D gene, given 7 matching bases. This material consisted of CD8+ T cells sorted from blood, taken at week 24, from a patient treated with tofacitinib. This receptor carries the CDR3 CASSLGGGWETQYF. The base sequence is TGTGCCAGCAGCTTAGGCGGGGGCTGGGAGACCCAGTACTTC.